These T cell receptor beta chains were read from a single sample in a study of blood T cells in healthy people across ages. TCRdb passed the 5' RACE reads through MiXCR, listing each CDR3 protein once. In the table there are around 1.1 million distinct CDR3 sequences, less than 45% of which are singletons. Material for sequencing was blood. These TCRs come from a man younger than 35 in good health. The CDR3 runs from the conserved cysteine through the conserved F or W. A D gene is named only where the DNA matches it firmly. Size is omitted from some rows. Given values are once, few, many or a class for expanded clones.

j_call,v_call,clone_size,d_call,cdr3_aa,cdr3_nt
TRBJ2-7,TRBV5-1,NA,NA,CASSLEPGLKQYF,TGCGCCAGCAGCTTGGAGCCCGGCTTGAAGCAGTACTTC
TRBJ2-7,TRBV7-2,few,NA,CASSFGQTIYEQYF,TGTGCCAGCAGCTTCGGACAGACAATCTACGAGCAGTACTTC
TRBJ1-1,TRBV7-2,few,NA,CASTNKGSRNTEAFF,TGTGCCAGCACCAATAAGGGGTCAAGGAACACTGAAGCTTTCTTT
TRBJ2-3,TRBV3-1,NA,NA,CASSPILEVSTDTQYF,TGTGCCAGCAGCCCCATACTAGAAGTTAGCACAGATACGCAGTATTTT
TRBJ2-3,TRBV10-3,many,NA,CAISAGERGTDTQYF,TGTGCCATCAGTGCGGGCGAACGTGGAACAGATACGCAGTATTTT
TRBJ2-1,TRBV30,few,TRBD2,CAWSKPGLAEYNEQFF,TGTGCCTGGAGTAAACCGGGACTAGCGGAATACAATGAGCAGTTCTTC
TRBJ1-4,TRBV28,few,NA,CASRRSGGPANEKLFF,TGTGCCAGCAGAAGATCCGGGGGACCCGCTAATGAAAAACTGTTTTTT
TRBJ2-3,TRBV7-9,NA,TRBD1,CASSFGTGGATQYF,TGTGCCAGCAGCTTCGGGACAGGGGGCGCGACGCAGTATTTT
TRBJ1-2,TRBV4-1,NA,NA,CASSRVGQPNYGYTF,TGCGCCAGCAGCCGAGTAGGACAGCCTAACTATGGCTACACCTTC
TRBJ1-1,TRBV7-9,NA,NA,CASSLEQSGTEAFF,TGTGCCAGCAGCTTAGAACAGTCCGGCACTGAAGCTTTCTTT
TRBJ1-4,TRBV4-2,NA,NA,CASSRYKATNEKLFF,TGTGCCAGCAGCCGTTACAAGGCAACTAATGAAAAACTGTTTTTT
TRBJ1-5,TRBV4-3,NA,TRBD1,CASSQDPRGRRQPQHF,TGCGCCAGCAGCCAAGATCCCAGGGGGCGCCGGCAGCCCCAGCATTTT
TRBJ1-1,TRBV12-5,NA,NA,CASGLENTEAFF,TGTGCTAGTGGTTTGGAGAACACTGAAGCTTTCTTT
TRBJ2-1,TRBV11-2,NA,TRBD1,CAISSPTGQVHWPNSYNEQFF,TGTGCCATCAGCTCCCCGACAGGGCAAGTTCATTGGCCAAACTCCTACAATGAGCAGTTCTTC
TRBJ2-3,TRBV29-1,many,TRBD1,CSVEDWGTGATDTQYF,TGCAGCGTTGAAGATTGGGGGACAGGGGCCACAGATACGCAGTATTTT
TRBJ2-3,TRBV4-1,once,NA,CASSQDRGARDGTDTQYF,TGCGCCAGCAGCCAAGATCGGGGCGCCAGGGACGGCACAGATACGCAGTATTTT
TRBJ1-3,TRBV4-3,NA,NA,CASSQVRQFSGNTIYF,TGCGCCAGCAGCCAAGTGAGGCAATTCTCTGGAAACACCATATATTTT
TRBJ2-3,TRBV21-1,NA,NA,CASSNLRHPTDTQYF,TGTGCCAGCAGCAATCTTCGGCACCCCACAGATACGCAGTATTTT
TRBJ1-4,TRBV4-3,NA,NA,CASSLSSWGESSNEKLFF,TGCGCCAGCAGCCTCTCTTCATGGGGGGAATCGTCTAATGAAAAACTGTTTTTT
TRBJ2-2,TRBV10-3,NA,TRBD2,CAIGTSGELFF,TGTGCCATAGGGACTAGCGGGGAGCTGTTTTTT
TRBJ1-4,TRBV4-1,NA,NA,CASSQDWTEGGKLFF,TGCGCCAGCAGCCAAGATTGGACCGAGGGGGGAAAACTGTTTTTT
TRBJ2-5,TRBV12-3/TRBV12-4,NA,NA,CASRLPGQIRETQYF,TGTGCCAGCAGGTTGCCCGGACAAATACGGGAGACCCAGTACTTC
TRBJ2-7,TRBV10-3,many,NA,CAISELQGSYEQYF,TGTGCCATCAGTGAGCTCCAGGGCTCCTACGAGCAGTACTTC
TRBJ2-1,TRBV4-3,NA,TRBD1,CASSQDWEGQGLGGQFF,TGCGCCAGCAGCCAAGATTGGGAGGGACAGGGTTTAGGTGGGCAGTTCTTC
TRBJ1-6,TRBV18,once,TRBD1,CASSPYPGTGYVNSPLHF,TGTGCCAGCTCACCATACCCGGGGACAGGGTATGTGAATTCACCCCTCCACTTT
TRBJ2-1,TRBV7-2,NA,NA,CASTSSPSYNEQFF,TGTGCCAGCACCTCGTCGCCCTCCTACAATGAGCAGTTCTTC
TRBJ1-5,TRBV7-2,NA,NA,CASSSNYGNQPQHF,TGTGCCAGCAGCTCGAACTATGGCAATCAGCCCCAGCATTTT
TRBJ2-3,TRBV5-1,many,NA,CASSLGDSTDTQYF,TGCGCCAGCAGCTTGGGTGACAGCACCGATACGCAGTATTTT
TRBJ2-3,TRBV6-6,NA,NA,CASSYSIVRDSDTQYF,TGTGCCAGCAGTTACTCGATCGTCAGGGATTCAGATACGCAGTATTTT
TRBJ1-2,TRBV5-4,NA,TRBD1,CASSQGTVPNYGYTF,TGTGCCAGCAGCCAAGGGACAGTACCTAACTATGGCTACACCTTC
TRBJ2-5,TRBV20-1,NA,TRBD1,CSAQRHRGETQYF,TGCAGTGCTCAACGTCACAGGGGCGAGACCCAGTACTTC